A single sample is the source of the 26 T cell receptor beta chains below, sequenced in a study of control samples from healthy donors and cancer patients. Only in-frame clones appear in the TCRdb table, and some are missing; sequencing was by immunoSEQ multiplex PCR. Among under 75,000 clones, approximately 85% were seen once, and the ten largest hold 4.5% to 7%. The material sequenced was blood. The receptors come from a man aged 40-50 years in good health.

This rearrangement joins TRBV7-2 to TRBJ2-1, with a weak D call TRBD2 (6 bases). This CDR3 has 16 amino acids. From germline, CDR1 is SGHTA and CDR2 FQGNSA. V shed 1 base and J shed 0 bases, with 10 bases lying between them. The CDR3: CASSLVGGDSYNEQFF. Here the CDR3 DNA reads TGTGCCAGCAGCTTAGTCGGGGGAGACTCCTACAATGAGCAGTTCTTC.

The J gene is TRBJ2-1, the V gene TRBV4-1; D remains unclear. CDR1 and CDR2 (germline): MGHRA, YSYEKL. Trimming removed 4 bases at V and 8 bases at J, with 9 bases between. There are 12 residues in the CDR3. The CDR3 nucleotides read TGCGCCAGCAGCCCAGCGACGGATGAGCAGTTCTTC. Translated: CASSPATDEQFF.

The gene calls are TRBV19 and TRBJ1-1; D remains unclear. The germline V gene encodes CDR1 LNHDA and CDR2 SQIVND (reference sequence). CDR3 length: 14 residues. Trimming took off 2 bases at V and 0 bases at J, with 7 bases between the two ends. The CDR3: CASSISAMNTEAFF. CDR3 bases: TGTGCCAGTAGTATATCAGCCATGAACACTGAAGCTTTCTTT.

The genes are TRBV7-9 and TRBJ1-2; no clear D gene. Trimming removed 5 bases from V and 8 bases from J, with 9 bases in between. Germline loops: CDR1 SEHNR, CDR2 FQNEAQ (reference sequence). There are 11 residues in the CDR3. The CDR3 coding sequence is TGTGCCAGCAGCCTAGGATGGGGCTACACCTTC. It yields the protein CASSLGWGYTF. The full variable domain, its missing parts supplied by reference TRBV7-9 and TRBJ1-2, is DTGVSQNPRHKITKRGQNVTFRCDPISEHNRLYWYRQTLGQGPEFLTYFQNEAQLEKSRLLSDRFSAERPKGSFSTLEIQRTEQGDSAMYLCASSLGWGYTFGSGTRLTVV.

The chain has TRBV6-2 or TRBV6-3 and TRBJ2-2; 9 bases agree with TRBD2. The germline V gene encodes CDR1 MNHEY and CDR2 SVGEGT. V gave up 0 bases and J gave up 2 bases; unmatched junction bases: 1. The CDR3 is 16 amino acids. The DNA for the CDR3 is TGTGCCAGCAGTTACTCGGGGACTAGCAACACCGGGGAGCTGTTTTTT. Its protein is CASSYSGTSNTGELFF.

This chain joins TRBV27 and TRBJ2-7; the match to TRBD1 covers 10 bases. Germline V gene data show CDR1 as MNHEY and CDR2 as SMNVEV (reference sequence). CDR3 length equals 16 residues. V lost 5 bases and J lost 1; bases outside the gene matches: 8. CDR3 region: CASSRQGATRSYEQYF. DNA for the CDR3: TGTGCCAGCAGTAGACAGGGGGCCACCCGATCCTACGAGCAGTACTTC.

The V call is TRBV2, the J call TRBJ1-5; maybe TRBD1 (5 bases). The CDR3 contains 14 residues. Trimming removed 6 bases from V and 6 bases from J, with 15 bases in between. Germline-derived CDR1 and CDR2 are SNHLY and FYNNEI. The CDR3 spells CASRPDRQGQPQHF. Here the CDR3 DNA reads TGTGCCAGCAGACCGGACCGGCAGGGTCAGCCCCAGCATTTT.

The count of this clone is one. The chain employs TRBV12-5 and TRBJ1-1, with D tentatively TRBD1 (6 bases). CDR1 is LGHNT, CDR2 FRNRAP, per germline. Trimming removed 0 bases at V and 0 bases at J, with 8 bases between. CDR3 size: 15 residues. CDR3 coding DNA: TGTGCTAGTGGTTTGGTACAGGGTATGAACACTGAAGCTTTCTTT. Translated: CASGLVQGMNTEAFF.

The chain couples TRBV27 to TRBJ1-4; the match to TRBD1 covers 7 bases. CDR3 size: 14 residues. The V and J ends lost 7 bases and 6 bases, in that order; junction bases with no gene match: 8. The germline gives CDR1 MNHEY, CDR2 SMNVEV (reference sequence). The CDR3 DNA reads TGTGCCAGCACCTTCAGGGGGGGGGATGAAAAACTGTTTTTT. This codes for CASTFRGGDEKLFF.

The V call is TRBV6-4, the J call TRBJ2-1; 9 bases map to TRBD1. With V trimmed by 2 bases and J by 5 bases, 7 bases remained unmatched. The length of the CDR3 is 16 residues. Germline V gene lookup returns CDR1 MRHNA and CDR2 SNTAGT. Here the CDR3 DNA reads TGTGCCAGCAGTGACGCCCCCGGGACAGGGCACAATGAGCAGTTCTTC. Residues: CASSDAPGTGHNEQFF.

The chain recombines TRBV18 with TRBJ1-4, with 8 bases identical to TRBD1. This CDR3 comprises 17 residues. J was trimmed by 8 bases and V by 0 bases; bases with no gene match: 11. Germline V gene lookup returns CDR1 KGHSH and CDR2 LQKENI. This CDR3 is CASSPPISRDRGEKLFF. The CDR3 nucleotides read TGTGCCAGCTCACCACCGATATCCCGCGACAGGGGCGAAAAACTGTTTTTT. The whole variable domain, filled in from reference TRBV18 and TRBJ1-4, reads NAGVMQNPRHLVRRRGQEARLRCSPMKGHSHVYWYRQLPEEGLKFMVYLQKENIIDESGMPKERFSAEFPKEGPSILRIQQVVRGDSAAYFCASSPPISRDRGEKLFFGSGTQLSVL.

The chain couples TRBV7-3 to TRBJ2-1; 14 bases are shared with TRBD2. The CDR3 spans 18 residues. CDR1 SGHTA and CDR2 FQGTGA come from the germline V gene. Trimming took 2 bases from V and 6 from J; bases not matched to a gene: 9. In nucleotides, the CDR3 is TGTGCCAGCAGCTTATCACCCCCGACTAGCGGGAGGGCCAATGAGCAGTTCTTC. This encodes CASSLSPPTSGRANEQFF.

The chain links TRBV6-5 to TRBJ1-1; 9 nucleotides match TRBD1. With 10 bases clipped from V and 10 bases from J, the junction kept 4 bases outside the gene matches. CDR1 is MNHEY and CDR2 is SVGAGI in the germline V gene. This CDR3 is 10 amino acids long. The CDR3 spells CATGDRAAFF. The CDR3 nucleotides read TGTGCCACGGGGGACAGGGCAGCTTTCTTT.

This chain connects TRBV2 to TRBJ2-3; TRBD1 aligns across 7 bases. Germline values: CDR1 SNHLY, CDR2 FYNNEI. The CDR3 loop spans 14 amino acids. The V segment lost 6 bases and the J segment 4 bases; nucleotides outside the gene matches: 7. CDR3 in DNA: TGTGCCAGCAGCGTCACAGGGGTCGCAGATACGCAGTATTTT. Protein sequence: CASSVTGVADTQYF.

This clone was observed once. This chain links TRBV13 with TRBJ2-5; D is undetermined. This CDR3 contains 13 residues. Germline V gene lookup returns CDR1 PRHDT and CDR2 FYEKMQ (reference sequence). Trimming took 3 bases from V and 5 from J, leaving 10 bases between them. CDR3 residues: CASSLLSRETQYF. In DNA, the CDR3 is TGTGCCAGCAGCTTGCTTTCAAGGGAGACCCAGTACTTC.

This clone was seen only once. The chain employs TRBV6-5 and TRBJ2-1; D gene ambiguous. Trimming took off 1 base at V and 7 bases at J, with 11 bases between the two ends. The CDR3 covers 14 residues. Germline CDR1 MNHEY, CDR2 SVGAGI. The CDR3 spells CASSYWKVLNEQFF. CDR3 in DNA: TGTGCCAGCAGTTACTGGAAAGTACTAAATGAGCAGTTCTTC.

The V gene is TRBV7-2, the J gene TRBJ1-4, with TRBD1 identical over 8 bases. This CDR3 region has 16 residues. From germline, CDR1 is SGHTA and CDR2 FQGNSA. The J segment lost 8 bases and the V segment lost 2 bases, leaving 10 bases of the junction unmatched. As DNA, the CDR3 is TGTGCCAGCAGCTTAAGTCCGGACAGGGCAGGGGAAAAACTGTTTTTT. Translating gives CASSLSPDRAGEKLFF.

This sequence joins TRBV25-1 and TRBJ2-7; 7 nucleotides align to TRBD1. The CDR3 runs to 15 residues. V shed 2 bases, J shed 3 bases, and the junction held 7 bases outside the gene matches. Germline CDR1 and CDR2: MGHDK and SYGVNS. CDR3 in DNA: TGTGCCAGCAGTGAAAAAGTGACAGGGATCTACGAGCAGTACTTC. It is translated as CASSEKVTGIYEQYF.

This chain joins TRBV5-1 and TRBJ1-4; D is possibly TRBD1 (6 bases). Germline V lookup: CDR1 SGHRS, CDR2 YFSETQ. The CDR3 sequence is 15 residues long. Trimming took off 4 bases at V and 2 bases at J, with 12 bases between the two ends. CDR3 nucleotides: TGCGCCAGCAGCGTGACAGGCCGGACTAATGAAAAACTGTTTTTT. It encodes CASSVTGRTNEKLFF.

The rearrangement links TRBV7-9 to TRBJ1-1; TRBD1 matches at 7 bases. The CDR3 sequence is 13 residues long. Germline V gene sequence: CDR1 SEHNR, CDR2 FQNEAQ (reference sequence). Trimming removed 5 bases from V and 4 bases from J; junction bases left unmatched: 4. The DNA for the CDR3 is TGTGCCAGCAGCGTAACAGGGGCCACTGAAGCTTTCTTT. Its translation: CASSVTGATEAFF.

The chain joins TRBV12-3 or TRBV12-4 to TRBJ1-5, with TRBD1 as a possible D gene (6 bases). Trimming left V 8 bases short and J 5 bases short, with 13 bases between. The CDR3 sequence is 13 residues long. The DNA of the CDR3 is TGTGCCAGCGGCGGACAGTTAGATCAGCCCCAGCATTTT. Its protein is CASGGQLDQPQHF.

The chain uses TRBV9 and TRBJ2-3, with TRBD2 matching 10 bases. Per the germline V gene, CDR1 is SGDLS and CDR2 is YYNGEE. After removal of 1 base from V and 2 bases from J, the junction contained 4 bases not matched to a gene. This CDR3 is 16 amino acids long. The CDR3 nucleotides are TGTGCCAGCAGCGTACGAAGCGGGGGGGACACAGATACGCAGTATTTT. This sequence encodes CASSVRSGGDTDTQYF.

In this sample, this clone turned up once. This chain connects TRBV27 to TRBJ1-2; possibly TRBD1 for D (6 bases). V was shortened by 0 bases and J by 4 bases, with 12 bases between the two germline ends. CDR3 size: 15 residues. Germline loops: CDR1 MNHEY, CDR2 SMNVEV (reference sequence). The CDR3 loop reads CASSLSGGRGYGYTF. CDR3 nucleotides: TGTGCCAGCAGTTTATCCGGGGGGCGGGGCTATGGCTACACCTTC.

The chain employs TRBV10-3 and TRBJ2-5; D possibly corresponds to TRBD2 (6 bases). Germline V lookup: CDR1 ENHRY, CDR2 SYGVKD. V shed 4 bases and J shed 4 bases, with 10 bases lying between them. CDR3 length equals 13 residues. CDR3 sequence reads: CAISAGGGETQYF. The CDR3, as DNA: TGTGCCATCAGTGCCGGGGGAGGAGAGACCCAGTACTTC.

This clone has a handful of counts. The chain links TRBV5-4 to TRBJ1-5, with D possibly being TRBD1 (6 bases). This CDR3 is built from 14 residues. Trimming removed 2 bases from V and 3 bases from J, with 9 bases in between. Germline-derived CDR1 and CDR2 are SGHNT and YYREEE (reference sequence). As DNA, the CDR3 is TGTGCCAGCAGCTTACAGGGTAACAATCAGCCCCAGCATTTT. Its translation: CASSLQGNNQPQHF. Complete variable domain (other parts from reference TRBV5-4 and TRBJ1-5): ETGVTQSPTHLIKTRGQQVTLRCSSQSGHNTVSWYQQALGQGPQFIFQYYREEENGRGNFPPRFSGLQFPNYSSELNVNALELDDSALYLCASSLQGNNQPQHFGDGTRLSIL.

The chain couples TRBV12-5 to TRBJ1-1; D ambiguous. V lost 6 bases, J lost 3 bases, and 11 bases lay in between. Looked up from germline, CDR1 is LGHNT and CDR2 is FRNRAP. The CDR3 has 13 residues. The CDR3 protein is CASGPVGYTEAFF. The CDR3 DNA follows: TGTGCTAGTGGCCCGGTGGGGTACACTGAAGCTTTCTTT.